A single sample gave rise to the 28 T cell receptor beta chains below, sequenced in a study of shared clonotypes between healthy human individuals (dated by TCRdb to the early 2020s). CD8 naive samples were CD45RO-negative cells positively selected for CCR7, giving a CD45RA+CCR7+ population that excluded TemRA cells. Libraries were made using the immunoSEQ multiplex PCR assay. Held by TCRdb, this immuneACCESS table contains in-frame sequences only and omits some clones. Under half of the omission traces to an unresolved V gene where checked; the cause of the rest is unknown. Present in this sample are about 2 million clones, less than 95% of which were seen just once. Of the sample, approximately 1.2% is held by the ten largest clones. The sample was naive CD8+ T cells sorted from blood. The sample's cell subset or site label is to be understood as: CD45RA+CCR7+. The receptor source for this set is a man younger than 35 in good health.

The chain is built from TRBV7-9 and TRBJ2-1; 11 bases are a match to TRBD1. There are 11 residues in the CDR3. Per germline, CDR1 SEHNR and CDR2 FQNEAQ (reference sequence). Unmatched junction bases numbered 3, after V lost 4 bases and J lost 16 bases. In nucleotides, the CDR3 is TGTGCCAGCAGCTCGGGACAGGGGGGATTCTTC. Translating it yields CASSSGQGGFF.

The V and J genes are TRBV4-3 and TRBJ2-7; TRBD2 aligns across 7 bases. Germline V gene data show CDR1 as LGHNA and CDR2 as YSLEER. J lost 6 bases, V lost 1 base, and 9 bases had no gene match. This CDR3 region has 15 residues. The CDR3, as DNA: TGCGCCAGCAGCCAAGTTTTCCTGGGAGGGACCGAGCAGTACTTC. This gives the protein CASSQVFLGGTEQYF.

The chain employs TRBV7-8 and TRBJ1-2; D call uncertain. V was pared by 2 bases and J by 1 base, with 14 bases between. Looked up from germline, CDR1 is SGHVS and CDR2 is FQNEAQ. The CDR3 sequence is 16 residues long. CDR3 nucleotide sequence: TGTGCCAGCAGCTTACCCCAGGCCCCTTTTAACTATGGCTACACCTTC. It is translated as CASSLPQAPFNYGYTF.

A single count supports this clone. V usage is TRBV2 and J usage is TRBJ1-5; 7 bases are shared with TRBD1. This CDR3 is 17 amino acids long. V shed 1 base, J shed 4 bases, and the junction held 10 bases outside the gene matches. Germline V gene lookup returns CDR1 SNHLY and CDR2 FYNNEI. The DNA of the CDR3 is TGTGCCAGCAGTGAAGAGACGAGGGGGCTGAGGAATCAGCCCCAGCATTTT. Translation: CASSEETRGLRNQPQHF.

This clone has more than one count but fewer than ten. The rearrangement joins TRBV12-2 to TRBJ1-2; TRBD1, as called in the table, went unchecked against the DNA. TRBV12-2 represents a pseudogene. This CDR3 has 13 amino acids. CDR3: CASRFGHEYGYTF. CDR3 sequence (DNA): TGTGCAAGTCGCTTTGGCCACGAATATGGCTACACCTTC.

This chain connects TRBV5-4 to TRBJ2-7; 10 nucleotides agree with TRBD1. The CDR3 length is 14 residues. Germline trimming cut 4 bases from V and 6 bases from J; bases unmatched to any gene: 7. Germline CDR1 SGHNT, CDR2 YYREEE (reference sequence). This chain's CDR3 is CASSPGTGVSEQYF. The DNA for the CDR3 is TGTGCCAGCAGCCCCGGGACAGGGGTTTCCGAGCAGTACTTC.

CDR3 nucleotide sequence: TGTGCCATCAGTGACCCAGGACAGGGGGTAAACAATGAGCAGTTCTTC. This sequence encodes CAISDPGQGVNNEQFF. The V call is TRBV10-3, the J call TRBJ2-1; 10 positions match TRBD1. Germline lookup yields CDR1 ENHRY and CDR2 SYGVKD. The CDR3 is 16 amino acids. Unmatched junction bases numbered 7, after V lost 3 bases and J lost 5 bases.

The chain couples TRBV4-1 to TRBJ1-2; tentatively, D is TRBD1 (6 bases). CDR1 and CDR2 (germline): MGHRA, YSYEKL. The CDR3 covers 15 residues. Trimming cost V 7 bases and J 4 bases, with 19 bases left between them. Written as DNA, the CDR3 is TGCGCCAGCACTCCCGCGGGGGACACCTCCTATGGCTACACCTTC. Translating gives CASTPAGDTSYGYTF.

In DNA, the CDR3 is TGTGCCAGTAGTATCAGGGGCCGACCCTACGAGCAGTACTTC. Its translation is CASSIRGRPYEQYF. This chain uses TRBV19 with TRBJ2-7; tentative D call: TRBD1 (6 bases). In germline, CDR1 is LNHDA, CDR2 SQIVND (reference sequence). V lost 3 bases to trimming and J lost 2 bases, with 11 bases between them. The CDR3 has 14 residues.

The chain uses TRBV5-4 and TRBJ2-5; 9 nucleotides line up with TRBD1. CDR3 length: 13 amino acids. Germline V gene data show CDR1 as SGHNT and CDR2 as YYREEE (reference sequence). Trimming cost V 2 bases and J 10 bases; bases outside gene matches: 6. The CDR3 loop reads CASSFRDRADQYF. The CDR3 DNA is TGTGCCAGCAGCTTCCGGGACAGGGCAGACCAGTACTTC.

With regard to this clone: Other DNA sequences in the same sample also yield this CDR3. This rearrangement joins TRBV7-9 to TRBJ2-7, with D perhaps matching TRBD1 (6 bases). V was shortened by 3 bases and J by 0 bases, with 9 bases between the two germline ends. The CDR3 totals 14 residues. Per the germline V gene, CDR1 is SEHNR and CDR2 is FQNEAQ (reference sequence). CDR3 residues: CASSFTGNSYEQYF. In nucleotides, the CDR3 is TGTGCCAGCAGCTTCACAGGGAACTCCTACGAGCAGTACTTC.

The chain couples TRBV27 to TRBJ2-1; D ambiguous. The CDR3 extends over 16 amino acids. Trimming took 0 bases from V and 4 from J, leaving 13 bases between them. Looked up from germline, CDR1 is MNHEY and CDR2 is SMNVEV (reference sequence). The CDR3 loop is CASSLSFPEGYNEQFF. CDR3 in DNA: TGTGCCAGCAGTTTATCGTTCCCGGAAGGTTACAATGAGCAGTTCTTC.

This clone was picked up a small number of times. The rearrangement uses TRBV6-5 and TRBJ1-6; 9 bases align to TRBD1. The V segment lost 7 bases and the J segment 16 bases; nucleotides outside the gene matches: 17. The CDR3 sequence is 15 residues long. Germline lookup yields CDR1 MNHEY and CDR2 SVGAGI. The CDR3 sequence: CASTLGTGLTSGLHF. The CDR3 DNA is TGTGCCAGCACCCTGGGGACAGGGCTAACATCAGGTCTCCACTTT.

The gene calls are TRBV4-3 and TRBJ2-7; 7 bases match TRBD2. Unmatched junction bases numbered 8, after V lost 0 bases and J lost 3 bases. Germline values: CDR1 LGHNA, CDR2 YSLEER. The CDR3 has 16 amino acids. The CDR3 sequence: CASSQDRGSGYYEQYF. In DNA form, the CDR3 reads TGCGCCAGCAGCCAAGATCGGGGTAGCGGGTACTACGAGCAGTACTTC.

In the case of this clone: Within the sample, other DNA sequences also encode this same CDR3. J is TRBJ2-1 and V is TRBV9, with D hard to call. The CDR3 contains 11 residues. CDR1 and CDR2 (germline): SGDLS, YYNGEE. V lost 3 bases to trimming and J lost 5 bases, with 3 bases between them. CDR3 loop: CASSGNNEQFF. CDR3 in DNA: TGTGCCAGCAGCGGTAACAATGAGCAGTTCTTC.

CDR3 in amino acids: CASSFSGRPPEAFF. The CDR3 bases are TGCGCCAGCAGCTTCTCAGGGCGCCCCCCCGAAGCTTTCTTT. This chain uses TRBV5-1 with TRBJ1-1, with D perhaps matching TRBD1 (5 bases). The ends were cut back, 2 bases at V and 8 bases at J, with 16 bases in the middle. Per the germline V gene, CDR1 is SGHRS and CDR2 is YFSETQ. CDR3 length equals 14 residues.

This chain connects TRBV9 to TRBJ2-1, with a tentative D call TRBD2 (6 bases). The germline gives CDR1 SGDLS, CDR2 YYNGEE. CDR3 length equals 16 residues. Trimming stripped 4 bases from V and 1 base from J, with 15 bases between. The CDR3 DNA reads TGTGCCAGCAGCCCGACCACGGGACTTTCCTACAATGAGCAGTTCTTC. It specifies CASSPTTGLSYNEQFF. The full variable domain, rest sourced from reference TRBV9 and TRBJ2-1, is DSGVTQTPKHLITATGQRVTLRCSPRSGDLSVYWYQQSLDQGLQFLIQYYNGEERAKGNILERFSAQQFPDLHSELNLSSLELGDSALYFCASSPTTGLSYNEQFFGPGTRLTVL.

The rearrangement links TRBV6-5 to TRBJ2-2; no clear D gene. Trimming shortened V by 6 bases and J by 1 base, and 12 bases separated the two germline ends. The germline CDR1 and CDR2 sequences are MNHEY and SVGAGI. The CDR3 has 15 amino acids. CDR3 sequence reads: CASSPTIENTGELFF. In DNA, the CDR3 is TGTGCCAGCAGCCCGACGATCGAGAACACCGGGGAGCTGTTTTTT.

Comment on this clone: In the same sample, other DNA sequences code for this CDR3. V gene TRBV27 combines with J gene TRBJ2-7, with 8 bases matching TRBD1. V lost 5 bases, J lost 3 bases, and 3 bases stayed unmatched. Germline V gives CDR1 MNHEY, CDR2 SMNVEV (reference sequence). CDR3 size: 13 residues. DNA for the CDR3: TGTGCCAGCAGTCTCACAGGGGGCTACGAGCAGTACTTC. Its protein is CASSLTGGYEQYF.

The gene calls are TRBV11-2 and TRBJ2-3; tentative D call: TRBD2 (6 bases). Trimming left V 5 bases short and J 7 bases short, with 19 bases between. Looked up from germline, CDR1 is SGHAT and CDR2 is FQNNGV. This CDR3 comprises 15 residues. The CDR3 coding sequence is TGTGCCAGCAGCAATACCGGGGCCGCGGGGAATACGCAGTATTTT. Translation gives CASSNTGAAGNTQYF.

This chain joins TRBV10-2 and TRBJ1-2; no firm D call. CDR1 and CDR2 from the germline V gene are WSHSY and SAAADI. This CDR3 is built from 15 residues. V dropped 2 bases and J dropped 2 bases, with 12 bases sitting between them. CDR3 sequence: CASSEDRHSNYGYTF. In nucleotides, the CDR3 is TGCGCCAGCAGTGAGGATCGACATTCCAACTATGGCTACACCTTC.

This clone has at least ten counts. This chain links TRBV5-5 with TRBJ1-1; D may be TRBD1 (5 bases). The CDR3 is 13 residues long. The V end lost 2 bases, the J end lost 3 bases, and 8 bases lay between the germline ends. In germline, CDR1 is SGHKS, CDR2 YYEKEE (reference sequence). DNA for the CDR3: TGTGCCAGCAGCTTCTGGGGGGACACTGAAGCTTTCTTT. It codes for CASSFWGDTEAFF.

The V gene is TRBV6-5, the J gene TRBJ1-1, with no clear D. V lost 6 bases and J lost 1, with 12 bases in between. The CDR3 is 14 amino acids. The germline CDR1 and CDR2 sequences are MNHEY and SVGAGI. Here the CDR3 reads CASSFAEGNTEAFF. The CDR3 bases are TGTGCCAGCAGCTTCGCCGAGGGGAACACTGAAGCTTTCTTT.

This clone was seen just once. The V gene is TRBV27, the J gene TRBJ2-7; D is perhaps TRBD2 (5 bases). CDR1 and CDR2 (germline): MNHEY, SMNVEV (reference sequence). V was trimmed by 6 bases and J by 2 bases, leaving 11 bases between them. The CDR3 is 13 residues long. The chain's CDR3 is CASSLAPTYEQYF. CDR3 in DNA: TGTGCCAGCAGCTTAGCGCCGACCTACGAGCAGTACTTC.

V is TRBV28 and J is TRBJ2-2; D is unclear. Germline-derived CDR1 and CDR2 are MDHEN and SYDVKM. The CDR3 length is 12 residues. V was trimmed by 3 bases and J by 7 bases, leaving 6 bases between them. DNA of the CDR3: TGTGCCAGCAGTTTTGGCAGCGGGGAGCTGTTTTTT. Protein: CASSFGSGELFF.

The chain joins TRBV4-1 to TRBJ1-4; D ambiguous. V was clipped by 6 bases and J by 0 bases, with 11 bases between them. CDR1 MGHRA and CDR2 YSYEKL come from the germline V gene. The CDR3 contains 15 residues. CDR3 sequence reads: CASRPGQATNEKLFF. The CDR3 bases are TGCGCCAGCAGACCGGGCCAGGCAACTAATGAAAAACTGTTTTTT.

This sequence joins TRBV5-1 and TRBJ2-7; 7 positions agree with TRBD1. Trimming took 4 bases from V and 1 from J; bases not matched to a gene: 8. Germline V gene data show CDR1 as SGHRS and CDR2 as YFSETQ. The CDR3 covers 15 residues. The CDR3 DNA reads TGCGCCAGCAGCCTGGACAGGTTTCGTTCCTACGAGCAGTACTTC. It translates to CASSLDRFRSYEQYF.

The chain joins TRBV2 to TRBJ1-2, with 7 bases matching TRBD1. The ends lost 5 bases at V and 5 bases at J; junction bases unmatched: 11. This CDR3 is built from 15 residues. Germline values: CDR1 SNHLY, CDR2 FYNNEI. The CDR3, as DNA: TGTGCCAGCAGTCCCAGGAGGGGGCTCGGGTATGGCTACACCTTC. This codes for CASSPRRGLGYGYTF.